The 18 T cell receptor beta chains below all came from one sample that was sequenced in a study of cytomegalovirus exposure and HLA in healthy donors. PCR amplification relied on 60 Vbeta primers (plus 13 Jbeta primers). Sequencing used immunoSEQ multiplex PCR; TCRdb keeps in-frame clones, though not all of them. The sample yields approximately 100,000 clones, approximately 77% seen once. Source material: PBMCs. The receptors here all came from a middle-aged woman in good health and CMV-seronegative.

The V and J genes are TRBV2 and TRBJ2-7, with TRBD1 matching over 9 bases. Unmatched junction bases numbered 10, after V lost 8 bases and J lost 2 bases. The germline gives CDR1 SNHLY, CDR2 FYNNEI. The length of the CDR3 is 15 residues. The CDR3 sequence is CASLPWTGDTYEQYF. CDR3 sequence (DNA): TGTGCCAGCCTTCCTTGGACAGGGGATACCTACGAGCAGTACTTC.

This clone turned up a few times. The CDR3 reads CASSLGLGREETQYF. The CDR3 DNA is TGTGCCAGCAGCTTGGGACTGGGCAGGGAAGAGACCCAGTACTTC. This sequence joins TRBV5-8 and TRBJ2-5; perhaps TRBD1 as D (5 bases). The CDR3 loop spans 15 amino acids. The germline V and J ends were trimmed by 0 bases and 3 bases, with 12 bases remaining between them. CDR1 is SGHTS and CDR2 is YDEGEE in the germline V gene. Full variable domain (missing parts from reference TRBV5-8 and TRBJ2-5): EAGVTQSPTHLIKTRGQQATLRCSPISGHTSVYWYQQALGLGLQFLLWYDEGEERNRGNFPPRFSGRQFPNYSSELNVNALELEDSALYLCASSLGLGREETQYFGPGTRLLVL.

As to this clone: At one end the junction does not follow the germline gene, possibly because of a read error. This sample also contains other DNA sequences that code for the same CDR3. The V gene is TRBV4-2, the J gene TRBJ1-2; D may be TRBD1 (6 bases). CDR3 length: 12 residues. Germline loops: CDR1 LGHNA, CDR2 YNFKEQ. CDR3: CACSLGTPPNTF. The CDR3 nucleotides are TGTGCCTGCAGTCTCGGGACACCCCCTAACACCTTC.

This sequence joins TRBV29-1 and TRBJ2-3, with D possibly being TRBD2 (5 bases). Trimming cost V 8 bases and J 0 bases, with 15 bases left between them. Germline loops: CDR1 SQVTM, CDR2 ANQGSEA. The CDR3 covers 14 residues. The CDR3 loop is CSSEGSTSTDTQYF. The CDR3 DNA follows: TGCAGCTCCGAAGGGAGCACTAGCACAGATACGCAGTATTTT.

V gene TRBV5-1 combines with J gene TRBJ2-6, with 9 bases lining up with TRBD1. This CDR3 contains 17 residues. Germline values: CDR1 SGHRS, CDR2 YFSETQ. The junction had 6 bases not matched to a gene; V was cut back by 2 bases and J by 3 bases. The CDR3 is CASSLRDRVDGANVLTF. In DNA form, the CDR3 reads TGCGCCAGCAGCTTACGGGACAGGGTTGATGGGGCCAACGTCCTGACTTTC.

The rearrangement uses TRBV5-6 and TRBJ2-7, with TRBD1 identical over 7 bases. J was trimmed by 2 bases and V by 4 bases; bases with no gene match: 6. The germline gives CDR1 SGHDT, CDR2 YYEEEE. The length of the CDR3 is 14 residues. CDR3 coding DNA: TGTGCCAGCAGCCCGGAGACAGGGCCCTACGAGCAGTACTTC. It yields the protein CASSPETGPYEQYF.

This rearrangement joins TRBV9 to TRBJ2-1, with TRBD1 matching over 10 bases. Germline V lookup: CDR1 SGDLS, CDR2 YYNGEE. Trimming cost V 2 bases and J 8 bases; bases outside gene matches: 1. The CDR3 loop spans 13 amino acids. The CDR3 loop reads CASSVGQGDEQFF. The CDR3 DNA is TGTGCCAGCAGCGTCGGACAGGGGGATGAGCAGTTCTTC.

The chain recombines TRBV13 with TRBJ2-2; tentatively, D is TRBD2 (6 bases). The germline CDR1 and CDR2 sequences are PRHDT and FYEKMQ (reference sequence). Between the trimmed V and J ends, which lost 8 bases and 7 bases, there was a span of 20 bases. The CDR3 covers 15 residues. The CDR3 protein is CASVIGGAAIGELFF. The DNA of the CDR3 is TGTGCCAGCGTCATCGGGGGAGCGGCAATCGGGGAGCTGTTTTTT.

This clone was detected only once. The chain couples TRBV7-2 to TRBJ1-1; D possibly corresponds to TRBD1 (5 bases). The germline V gene has CDR1 SGHTA and CDR2 FQGNSA. The CDR3 is made up of 16 amino acids. The ends were cut back, 4 bases at V and 3 bases at J, with 18 bases in the middle. The CDR3 DNA reads as TGTGCCAGCAGCTCCCCGGGGGGGGTCCTGGACACTGAAGCTTTCTTT. It yields the protein CASSSPGGVLDTEAFF.

For this clone: Relative to the germline gene, one junction end is altered; a read error may explain this. This chain joins TRBV27 and TRBJ2-6; a weak D match, TRBD1 (5 bases). CDR1 and CDR2 from the germline V gene are MNHEY and SMNVEV (reference sequence). This CDR3 comprises 14 residues. The CDR3 here is CAGSLSRVANVLTF. DNA of the CDR3: TGTGCCGGCAGTTTATCCAGGGTCGCCAACGTCCTGACTTTC.

The chain is built from TRBV11-1 and TRBJ2-7; 7 bases fit TRBD2. The CDR3 is made up of 14 amino acids. J lost 5 bases, V lost 5 bases, and 9 bases had no gene match. Germline CDR1 and CDR2: SGHAT and FQDESV (reference sequence). As DNA, the CDR3 is TGTGCCAGCAGCACAAGAGGGAGGGTAGACGAGCAGTACTTC. The encoded protein is CASSTRGRVDEQYF. The full variable domain, its missing parts supplied by reference TRBV11-1 and TRBJ2-7, is EAEVAQSPRYKITEKSQAVAFWCDPISGHATLYWYRQILGQGPELLVQFQDESVVDDSQLPKDRFSAERLKGVDSTLKIQPAELGDSAMYLCASSTRGRVDEQYFGPGTRLTVT.

As DNA, the CDR3 is TGTGCCAGCAGCGATCTCACGGGGGTCTTCTACGAGCAGTACTTC. It specifies CASSDLTGVFYEQYF. The chain uses TRBV5-6 and TRBJ2-5, with D possibly matching TRBD2 (6 bases). TRBJ2-7 explains the end of the DNA better; the J call may be wrong. Per germline, CDR1 SGHDT and CDR2 YYEEEE. This CDR3 has 15 amino acids.

The V gene is TRBV19, the J gene TRBJ1-2, with 8 nucleotides matching TRBD1. The trim removed 4 bases at V and 5 bases at J, leaving 12 bases unmatched. This CDR3 spans 16 amino acids. Per germline, CDR1 LNHDA and CDR2 SQIVND (reference sequence). The CDR3 loop is CASSTGQGRQAYGYTF. The CDR3 bases are TGTGCCAGTAGTACCGGACAGGGCCGTCAGGCATATGGCTACACCTTC.

The CDR3 region is CASSLEGGTTPYEQYF. The CDR3 DNA follows: TGTGCCAGCAGCTTAGAGGGCGGGACTACCCCCTACGAGCAGTACTTC. The chain employs TRBV7-3 and TRBJ2-7; 7 bases line up with TRBD2. With V trimmed by 2 bases and J by 2 bases, 9 bases remained unmatched. Germline CDR1 reads SGHTA; CDR2 reads FQGTGA. This CDR3 has 16 amino acids.

V and J are TRBV6-5 and TRBJ1-2; TRBD1 matches at 11 bases. The CDR3 is 14 residues long. Trimming took 2 bases from V and 8 from J; bases not matched to a gene: 4. Germline loops: CDR1 MNHEY, CDR2 SVGAGI. The CDR3 loop is CASSYTGTGGGYTF. CDR3 DNA sequence: TGTGCCAGCAGTTACACCGGGACAGGGGGGGGCTACACCTTC.

The chain links TRBV4-1 to TRBJ2-2, with TRBD2 matching 8 bases. This CDR3 is 19 amino acids long. With V trimmed by 0 bases and J by 4 bases, 13 bases remained unmatched. CDR1 is MGHRA, CDR2 YSYEKL, per germline. In DNA, the CDR3 is TGCGCCAGCAGCCAAGATCCCCTCCTCGGGACTAGATCCACCGGGGAGCTGTTTTTT. This sequence encodes CASSQDPLLGTRSTGELFF.

This chain connects TRBV5-1 to TRBJ2-7; TRBD2 agrees at 7 bases. The CDR3 spans 16 residues. The V segment lost 2 bases and the J segment 6 bases; nucleotides outside the gene matches: 14. CDR1 and CDR2 from the germline V gene are SGHRS and YFSETQ. The CDR3 coding sequence is TGCGCCAGCAGCTTTACGGGGGGTAATGGAGTGGCCGAGCAGTACTTC. Protein: CASSFTGGNGVAEQYF.

This clone was picked up a small number of times. The V call is TRBV6-1, the J call TRBJ2-5; TRBD2 matches 7 bases. Germline V lookup: CDR1 MNHNS, CDR2 SASEGT. The CDR3 spans 13 residues. The J segment lost 1 base and the V segment lost 10 bases, leaving 6 bases of the junction unmatched. The DNA of the CDR3 is TGTGCCACATGTTGGACTAGCCAAGAGACCCAGTACTTC. It is translated as CATCWTSQETQYF.